What follows is one T cell receptor (beta chain) and its context. Its antigen target is currently unknown. No qualities accompany the bases; no much larger clone lies one base away. The sample belongs to a study of cytomegalovirus exposure and HLA in healthy donors (dated by TCRdb to 2017 to 2019). With regard to the full study: According to a later analysis, the 120 or so validation repertoires were produced on the same platform as the approximately 610 repertoires of the first cohort. To predict cytomegalovirus infection status, the study combined high-throughput TCR immunosequencing, statistical association of individual TCRs with disease status, and machine learning. Besides the first cohort of roughly 640 subjects, a separate validation cohort made up of over 100 different subjects was used. The study was designed to test whether signatures of past pathogen exposure could be identified by cataloging public T cell receptors. The research as a whole found: The authors suggested that the approach could potentially be extended to other disease states and immunological phenotypes. While some public TCRs were present in many individuals, most TCR sequences turned up only very rarely across donors. In vitro tests confirmed that three of the cytomegalovirus-associated TCR beta chains recognize cytomegalovirus antigens. The classifier was reported to diagnose cytomegalovirus status with high specificity and sensitivity in both the original and validation cohorts. In a later analysis, TCRs clustered in the first cohort were found to also tend to co-occur in the 120 or so validation repertoires, with approximately 95% of cluster scores above 0. A later analysis lacked HLA typing for the validation cohort, so it scored co-occurrence in that cohort across all 130 or so repertoires. In the study, around 160 TCR beta chains were listed as associated with cytomegalovirus.

Trimming costs V 0 bases and J 4 bases, and their ends lie 11 bases apart. CDR1 SGDLS and CDR2 YYNGEE are derived from the germline V gene. The cysteine opens and the phenylalanine closes a CDR3 of 15 amino acids. CDR3 DNA is the only sequence kept; it has 45 bases, read in frame from the first base. Library construction relied on the immunoSEQ multiplex PCR assay. The original pipeline was this. A statistical classification framework was developed to diagnose cytomegalovirus status using the catalog of TCR beta chain sequences. Entries here come from immuneACCESS through TCRdb and include only in-frame sequences with V and J called. Some clones fail to appear in such tables; in the studies checked, an unresolved V gene covers under half of the shortfall, and the cause of the remainder is unknown. The V and J calls and clone size come from that table; D and trimming were worked out from the DNA. This sample is represented by about 280,000 clones; 80% to 90% of them were singletons. Roughly 1% of the sample lies in the top ten.

Donors formed part of the validation cohort, which comprised about 120 subjects and was distinct from the first cohort of some 700 subjects. This clonotype was sampled from a woman under 30 in good health and CMV-seronegative. The chain is made from TRBV9 and TRBJ1-3, with an unclear D gene assignment. The specimen sequenced was PBMCs. The CDR3 is CASSVGVVSGNTIYF. The nucleotide sequence reads as follows: TGTGCCAGCAGCGTAGGAGTGGTTTCCGGAAACACCATATATTTT.